The 26 T cell receptor beta chains below come from one sample, sequenced in a study of cytomegalovirus exposure and HLA in healthy donors. A multiplex PCR was run with 60 Vbeta primers and 13 Jbeta primers. Data came from immunoSEQ multiplex PCR; TCRdb stores just in-frame clones and leaves some out. Of about 130,000 clones detected, around four fifths appear once; the ten largest clones hold approximately 1.2%. The sample comprised PBMCs. The receptors originated from a boy aged 5-17 years in good health and CMV-seronegative.

The J gene is TRBJ2-5, the V gene TRBV4-3; 7 nucleotides align to TRBD2. The CDR3 is 15 amino acids. V trimming: 5 bases; J trimming: 2 bases; junction bases outside the gene matches: 8. In germline, CDR1 is LGHNA, CDR2 YSLEER. CDR3 coding DNA: TGCGCCAGCAGCAGCGGGACCGGGGGGCAAGAGACCCAGTACTTC. Translating it yields CASSSGTGGQETQYF.

The chain uses TRBV1 and TRBJ2-7; the table's D call, TRBD1, was not checked against the DNA. TRBV1 is a recognized pseudogene. CDR3 length: 18 amino acids. Written as DNA, the CDR3 is TGCACCAGCAGCCAAACGTACAGGGGGCGATTTTTCTCCTACGAGCAGTACTTC. Residues: CTSSQTYRGRFFSYEQYF.

The V call is TRBV4-1, the J call TRBJ2-7; a possible D gene is TRBD1 (5 bases). From germline, CDR1 is MGHRA and CDR2 YSYEKL. There are 16 residues in the CDR3. Trimming cost V 4 bases and J 0 bases, with 16 bases left between them. The CDR3 DNA reads TGCGCCAGCAGCCTAACGTCGACAGCCTACTCCTACGAGCAGTACTTC. The encoded protein is CASSLTSTAYSYEQYF.

The V gene is TRBV29-1, the J gene TRBJ1-1, with 7 bases fitting TRBD1. Germline V CDR1 and CDR2: SQVTM, ANQGSEA. This CDR3 has 13 amino acids. The trim removed 7 bases at V and 5 bases at J, leaving 10 bases unmatched. This CDR3 is CSADRQGKTEAFF. CDR3 sequence (DNA): TGCAGCGCCGACCGACAGGGAAAGACTGAAGCTTTCTTT.

The rearrangement links TRBV5-1 to TRBJ1-1; 7 positions agree with TRBD1. Looked up from germline, CDR1 is SGHRS and CDR2 is YFSETQ. V dropped 3 bases and J dropped 0; count of bases not matched to a gene: 11. The CDR3 is made up of 17 amino acids. The CDR3 DNA sequence: TGCGCCAGCAGCTCTCCCGGGACAGACTCTATGAACACTGAAGCTTTCTTT. Protein product: CASSSPGTDSMNTEAFF.

CDR3 DNA sequence: TGTGCCAGCAGTTGGGTAGCTAATTCACCCCTCCACTTT. Amino acid sequence: CASSWVANSPLHF. The chain is built from TRBV27 and TRBJ1-6; D not resolved. Per germline, CDR1 MNHEY and CDR2 SMNVEV (reference sequence). V was cut by 4 bases and J by 6 bases, with 7 bases left in between. The CDR3 contains 13 residues.

J is TRBJ2-5 and V is TRBV2, with 11 positions matching TRBD1. Germline V gives CDR1 SNHLY, CDR2 FYNNEI. The CDR3 is 14 amino acids. Germline trimming cut 7 bases from V and 5 bases from J; bases unmatched to any gene: 6. The CDR3, as DNA: TGTGCCAGCATGCGGGGACAGGGGGAGGAGACCCAGTACTTC. This codes for CASMRGQGEETQYF.

The J gene is TRBJ1-1, the V gene TRBV5-6; 8 bases fit TRBD1. Per the germline V gene, CDR1 is SGHDT and CDR2 is YYEEEE. V was pared by 4 bases and J by 4 bases, with 6 bases of the junction left unmatched. The CDR3 runs to 14 residues. The CDR3 is CASSLRQGSTEAFF. The CDR3 DNA reads as TGTGCCAGCAGCCTACGACAGGGGAGCACTGAAGCTTTCTTT.

This chain connects TRBV6-6 to TRBJ2-7; 8 bases agree with TRBD1. The germline gives CDR1 MNHNY, CDR2 SVGAGI (reference sequence). The CDR3 totals 14 residues. V shed 5 bases, J shed 6 bases, and the junction held 9 bases outside the gene matches. The CDR3 sequence: CASSNPGTGSEQYF. In DNA form, the CDR3 reads TGTGCCAGCAGTAACCCCGGGACAGGCAGCGAGCAGTACTTC.

The V call is TRBV6-5, the J call TRBJ1-2; 8 nucleotides match TRBD1. CDR3 length: 13 residues. J was trimmed by 4 bases and V by 2 bases; bases with no gene match: 0. Germline V CDR1 and CDR2: MNHEY, SVGAGI. The CDR3 sequence is CASSYQGAYGYTF. The CDR3 nucleotides are TGTGCCAGCAGTTACCAGGGGGCCTATGGCTACACCTTC.

The V gene is TRBV9, the J gene TRBJ2-1, with 12 positions matching TRBD2. The germline V gene encodes CDR1 SGDLS and CDR2 YYNGEE. The V gene end was trimmed by 0 bases and the J gene end by 6 bases; junction bases not matched to a gene: 1. This CDR3 comprises 15 residues. The CDR3 loop is CASSVGTSGANEQFF. Here the CDR3 DNA reads TGTGCCAGCAGCGTAGGGACTAGCGGGGCCAATGAGCAGTTCTTC.

The gene calls are TRBV7-2 and TRBJ2-7; D call uncertain. This CDR3 contains 11 residues. CDR1 is SGHTA and CDR2 is FQGNSA in the germline V gene. V was pared by 3 bases and J by 7 bases, with 7 bases between. This CDR3 reads CASSFGHEQYF. Written as DNA, the CDR3 is TGTGCCAGCAGCTTCGGTCATGAGCAGTACTTC.

In this sample, this clone turned up once. V usage is TRBV29-1 and J usage is TRBJ1-4; possibly TRBD1 for D (5 bases). Trimming pared 6 bases from V and 10 bases from J, leaving 12 bases between. This CDR3 region has 11 residues. CDR1 is SQVTM and CDR2 is ANQGSEA in the germline V gene. The CDR3, as DNA: TGCAGCGTGTCGTTTGACAGAAAACTGTTTTTT. As protein: CSVSFDRKLFF.

As for this clone: A read error may produce the germline difference seen at one junction end. The V call is TRBV30, the J call TRBJ1-3; D ambiguous. Germline-derived CDR1 and CDR2 are GTSNPN and SVGIG (reference sequence). CDR3 length equals 16 residues. The CDR3, as DNA: TGTGCCTTCTCACTAGGCTGGAGTAGCTCTGGAAACATCATATATTTT. As protein: CAFSLGWSSSGNIIYF.

The V and J genes are TRBV6-1 and TRBJ2-5; possibly TRBD2 for D (6 bases). With the DNA end fitting TRBJ2-7 better, the J assignment may be wrong. The CDR3 has 15 residues. Germline V gene sequence: CDR1 MNHNS, CDR2 SASEGT. CDR3 in DNA: TGTGCCAGCAGTGGGGGAGGTGACTCCTCCTACGAGCAGTACTTC. Encoded protein: CASSGGGDSSYEQYF.

The V call is TRBV18, the J call TRBJ1-3; maybe TRBD1 (6 bases). The CDR3 contains 13 residues. The germline gives CDR1 KGHSH, CDR2 LQKENI. V lost 5 bases, J lost 6 bases, and 11 bases lay in between. CDR3 protein: CASSSGAENTIYF. The CDR3 nucleotides read TGTGCCAGCTCATCAGGGGCGGAAAACACCATATATTTT. The entire variable domain, with the rest obtained from reference TRBV18 and TRBJ1-3, is as follows: NAGVMQNPRHLVRRRGQEARLRCSPMKGHSHVYWYRQLPEEGLKFMVYLQKENIIDESGMPKERFSAEFPKEGPSILRIQQVVRGDSAAYFCASSSGAENTIYFGEGSWLTVV.

The V call is TRBV4-1, the J call TRBJ2-4; D perhaps matches TRBD1 (7 bases). V shed 3 bases and J shed 6 bases, with 15 bases lying between them. Looked up from germline, CDR1 is MGHRA and CDR2 is YSYEKL. The length of the CDR3 is 15 residues. The CDR3: CASSHRGDAINIQYF. CDR3 bases: TGCGCCAGCAGCCACAGGGGGGATGCGATAAACATTCAGTACTTC.

The rearrangement joins TRBV5-1 to TRBJ2-6; D unresolved. This CDR3 is built from 14 residues. Trimming shortened V by 3 bases and J by 0 bases, and 4 bases separated the two germline ends. Germline assignment: CDR1 SGHRS and CDR2 YFSETQ. The CDR3 reads CASSSNSGANVLTF. The CDR3 DNA is TGCGCCAGCAGCTCAAACTCTGGGGCCAACGTCCTGACTTTC.

V gene TRBV29-1 combines with J gene TRBJ2-2; the match to TRBD2 covers 7 bases. Germline CDR1 reads SQVTM; CDR2 reads ANQGSEA. CDR3 length: 16 residues. V lost 4 bases to trimming and J lost 1 base; unmatched junction nucleotides: 9. The CDR3 sequence is CSVGGEGGRNTGELFF. CDR3 DNA sequence: TGCAGCGTTGGGGGGGAGGGCGGGAGGAACACCGGGGAGCTGTTTTTT.

The chain carries TRBV7-9 and TRBJ1-1, with TRBD1 identical over 8 bases. From germline, CDR1 is SEHNR and CDR2 FQNEAQ (reference sequence). The CDR3 runs 16 residues. With V trimmed by 3 bases and J by 0 bases, 6 bases remained unmatched. The CDR3 here is CASSLPGQGMNTEAFF. The CDR3 DNA reads as TGTGCCAGCAGCTTGCCCGGACAGGGAATGAACACTGAAGCTTTCTTT.

The CDR3 region has the DNA TGCGCCAGCAGCCAAGATGGGGCTAGCGGGCCTTACAATGAGCAGTTCTTC. Amino acids: CASSQDGASGPYNEQFF. The rearrangement uses TRBV4-1 and TRBJ2-1; 8 bases are a match to TRBD2. Trimming cost V 0 bases and J 4 bases; bases outside gene matches: 8. This CDR3 region has 17 residues. Germline V CDR1 and CDR2: MGHRA, YSYEKL.

V gene TRBV6-1 combines with J gene TRBJ2-7; perhaps TRBD2 as D (5 bases). Germline V gives CDR1 MNHNS, CDR2 SASEGT. The CDR3 sequence is 13 residues long. The V and J ends lost 4 bases and 6 bases respectively, with 13 bases between them. CDR3 loop: CASSGLRAGEQYF. DNA for the CDR3: TGTGCCAGCAGTGGACTAAGGGCAGGCGAGCAGTACTTC.

This clone appeared a few times. The chain links TRBV4-3 to TRBJ1-5; D is undetermined. The CDR3 is made up of 13 amino acids. CDR1 is LGHNA, CDR2 YSLEER, per germline. The V end was cut by 0 bases, the J end by 5 bases, with 5 bases between. CDR3 amino acids: CASSQDVDQPQHF. CDR3 DNA: TGCGCCAGCAGCCAAGATGTAGATCAGCCCCAGCATTTT.

The CDR3 here is CASREGTGVNYGYTF. The CDR3 DNA reads TGTGCCAGCAGGGAGGGGACAGGGGTCAACTATGGCTACACCTTC. The chain links TRBV2 to TRBJ1-2; 10 bases line up with TRBD1. The CDR3 runs to 15 residues. Germline V gene lookup returns CDR1 SNHLY and CDR2 FYNNEI. J gave up 2 bases and V 6 bases, and 6 bases lay outside the gene matches.

The chain combines TRBV7-9 with TRBJ2-7, with TRBD2 matching 8 bases. Germline V gives CDR1 SEHNR, CDR2 FQNEAQ (reference sequence). The CDR3 consists of 14 residues. The V segment lost 5 bases and the J segment 3 bases; nucleotides outside the gene matches: 6. The chain's CDR3 is CASSGTRNSYEQYF. As DNA, the CDR3 is TGTGCCAGCAGCGGGACTAGAAATAGCTACGAGCAGTACTTC.

This clone appeared once. V and J are TRBV7-9 and TRBJ2-7, with 7 nucleotides matching TRBD1. CDR3 length: 14 amino acids. Germline loops: CDR1 SEHNR, CDR2 FQNEAQ (reference sequence). The V segment lost 3 bases and the J segment 2 bases; nucleotides outside the gene matches: 4. In nucleotides, the CDR3 is TGTGCCAGCAGCTTTACAGGGGTGCCCTACGAGCAGTACTTC. Amino acid sequence: CASSFTGVPYEQYF.